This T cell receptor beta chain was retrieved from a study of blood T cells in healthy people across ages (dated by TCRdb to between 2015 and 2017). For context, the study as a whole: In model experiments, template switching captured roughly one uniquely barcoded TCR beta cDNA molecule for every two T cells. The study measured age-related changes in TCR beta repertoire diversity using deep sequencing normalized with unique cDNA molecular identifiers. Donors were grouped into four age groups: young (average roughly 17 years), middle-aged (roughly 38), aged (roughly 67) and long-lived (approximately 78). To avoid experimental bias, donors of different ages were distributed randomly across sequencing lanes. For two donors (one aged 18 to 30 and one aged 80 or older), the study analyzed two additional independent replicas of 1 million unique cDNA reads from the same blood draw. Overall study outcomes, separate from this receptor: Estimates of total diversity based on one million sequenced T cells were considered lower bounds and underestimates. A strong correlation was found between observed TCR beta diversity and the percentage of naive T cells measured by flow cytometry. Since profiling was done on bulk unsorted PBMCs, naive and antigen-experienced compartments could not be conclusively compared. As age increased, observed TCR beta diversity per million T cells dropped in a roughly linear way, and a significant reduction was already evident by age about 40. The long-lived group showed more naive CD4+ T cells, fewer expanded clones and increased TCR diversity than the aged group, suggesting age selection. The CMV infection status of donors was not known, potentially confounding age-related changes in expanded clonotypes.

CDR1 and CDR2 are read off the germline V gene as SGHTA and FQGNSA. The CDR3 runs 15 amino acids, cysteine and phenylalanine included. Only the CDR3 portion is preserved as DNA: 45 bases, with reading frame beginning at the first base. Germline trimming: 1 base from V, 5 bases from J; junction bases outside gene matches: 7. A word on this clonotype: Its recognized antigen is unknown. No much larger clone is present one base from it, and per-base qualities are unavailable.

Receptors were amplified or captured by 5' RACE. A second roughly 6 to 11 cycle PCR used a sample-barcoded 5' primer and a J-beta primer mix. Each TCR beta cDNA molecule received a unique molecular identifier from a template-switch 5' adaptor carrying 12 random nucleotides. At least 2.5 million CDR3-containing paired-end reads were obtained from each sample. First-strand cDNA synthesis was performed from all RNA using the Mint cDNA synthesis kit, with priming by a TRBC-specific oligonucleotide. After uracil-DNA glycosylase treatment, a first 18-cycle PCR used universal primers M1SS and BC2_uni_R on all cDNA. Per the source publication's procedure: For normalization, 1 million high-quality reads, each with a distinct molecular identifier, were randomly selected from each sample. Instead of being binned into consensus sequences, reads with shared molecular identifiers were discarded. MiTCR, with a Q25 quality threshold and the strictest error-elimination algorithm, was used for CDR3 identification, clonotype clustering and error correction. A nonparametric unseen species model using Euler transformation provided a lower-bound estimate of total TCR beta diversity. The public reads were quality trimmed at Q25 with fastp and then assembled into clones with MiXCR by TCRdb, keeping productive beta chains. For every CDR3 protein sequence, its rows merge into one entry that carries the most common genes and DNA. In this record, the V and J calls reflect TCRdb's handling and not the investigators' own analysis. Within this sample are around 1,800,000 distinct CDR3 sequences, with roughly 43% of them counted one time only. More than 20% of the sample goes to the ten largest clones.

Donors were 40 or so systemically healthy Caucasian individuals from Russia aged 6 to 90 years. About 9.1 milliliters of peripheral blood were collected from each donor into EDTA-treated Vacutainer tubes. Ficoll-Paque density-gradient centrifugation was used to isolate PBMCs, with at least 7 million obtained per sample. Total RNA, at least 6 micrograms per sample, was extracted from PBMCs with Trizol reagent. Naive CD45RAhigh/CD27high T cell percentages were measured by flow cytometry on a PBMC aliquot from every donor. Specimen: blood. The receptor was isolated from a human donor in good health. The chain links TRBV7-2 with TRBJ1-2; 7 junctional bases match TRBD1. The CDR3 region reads CASSLEWDRKYGYTF. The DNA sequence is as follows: TGTGCCAGCAGCTTAGAATGGGACAGAAAATATGGCTACACCTTC.